Below, 6 T cell receptor beta chains from the same sample are listed, as sequenced in a study of T cell changes during pregnancy in multiple sclerosis. TCRdb keeps only in-frame clones here, not all; method: immunoSEQ multiplex PCR. The sample includes about 32,000 clones, about nine tenths of them seen just once. This specimen consisted of CD8+ T cells from peripheral blood mononuclear cells, obtained in the first trimester of pregnancy. The source is a female donor with multiple sclerosis, enrolled in a pregnancy study.

This chain joins TRBV28 and TRBJ1-5, with D maybe TRBD1 (5 bases). Per the germline V gene, CDR1 is MDHEN and CDR2 is SYDVKM. Trimming stripped 3 bases from V and 4 bases from J, with 16 bases between. This CDR3 contains 16 residues. The CDR3 DNA follows: TGTGCCAGCAGTTTTGGAAGGGGCTTAGAGAATCAGCCCCAGCATTTT. This sequence encodes CASSFGRGLENQPQHF.

The chain has TRBV14 and TRBJ1-2; D remains ambiguous. Germline CDR1 is SGHDN and CDR2 is FVKESK. V was trimmed by 0 bases and J by 3 bases, leaving 11 bases between them. The CDR3 contains 15 residues. As DNA, the CDR3 is TGTGCCAGCAGCCAAGAGGTCCCACTGGACTATGGCTACACCTTC. The encoded protein is CASSQEVPLDYGYTF.

This sequence joins TRBV2 and TRBJ2-7, with 12 bases lining up with TRBD2. Germline loops: CDR1 SNHLY, CDR2 FYNNEI. CDR3 size: 16 residues. With 6 bases clipped from V and 6 bases from J, the junction kept 12 bases outside the gene matches. The CDR3 nucleotides read TGTGCCAGCAGAGACTCCTCACTAGCGGGAGGACCCGAGCAGTACTTC. This translates into CASRDSSLAGGPEQYF.

CDR3 residues: CASLADRTDTQYF. DNA for the CDR3: TGTGCCAGCCTGGCAGATCGCACAGATACGCAGTATTTT. J is TRBJ2-3 and V is TRBV27; D ambiguous. Trimming shortened V by 8 bases and J by 1 base, and 10 bases separated the two germline ends. Germline V gene data show CDR1 as MNHEY and CDR2 as SMNVEV (reference sequence). The CDR3 runs 13 residues.

The rearrangement links TRBV2 to TRBJ2-7; D is unresolved. This CDR3 has 11 amino acids. V was pared by 6 bases and J by 3 bases, with 6 bases between. Germline V gene data show CDR1 as SNHLY and CDR2 as FYNNEI. The CDR3 bases are TGTGCCAGCAGCCCCGGCTACGAGCAGTACTTC. Protein sequence: CASSPGYEQYF.

V and J are TRBV4-1 and TRBJ2-5; 8 nucleotides line up with TRBD2. V lost 4 bases, J lost 3 bases, and 4 bases stayed unmatched. The CDR3 has 14 residues. The germline V gene has CDR1 MGHRA and CDR2 YSYEKL. CDR3 coding DNA: TGCGCCAGCAGCCGCGGGGGGACGGAAGAGACCCAGTACTTC. Residues: CASSRGGTEETQYF.